What follows are 29 T cell receptor beta chains derived from one specimen sequenced in a study of T-cell reconstitution after alpha-beta-depleted transplantation in children. Library preparation (for TCRbeta) was performed with unique molecular identifiers. TCRdb fed the PCR reads into MiXCR, producing one record per CDR3 protein. Here the sample spans around 410,000 distinct CDR3 sequences, roughly 10% being singletons. Material: PBMCs from the stem cell graft donor, obtained from the stem cell graft. The source of these receptors is a human donor who donated a stem cell graft to a child with acute myeloid leukemia.

V and J are TRBV10-3 and TRBJ2-7; tentative D call: TRBD2 (5 bases). V lost 8 bases and J lost 0, with 5 bases in between. CDR1 and CDR2 from the germline V gene are ENHRY and SYGVKD. This CDR3 comprises 11 residues. The CDR3 is CAIRDSYEQYF. The CDR3 DNA is TGTGCCATCCGGGACTCCTACGAGCAGTACTTC.

The chain joins TRBV10-3 to TRBJ2-7, with a possible D match to TRBD1 (5 bases). Trimming removed 6 bases from V and 0 bases from J, with 12 bases in between. The CDR3 sequence is 14 residues long. From germline, CDR1 is ENHRY and CDR2 SYGVKD. DNA for the CDR3: TGTGCCATCAGCGCCCAGGGCGGCTCCTACGAGCAGTACGTC. Protein: CAISAQGGSYEQYV.

This clonotype was detected a few times. The genes are TRBV6-5 and TRBJ2-2, with TRBD2 matching over 11 bases. The junction had 3 bases not matched to a gene; V was cut back by 2 bases and J by 4 bases. The CDR3 has 16 residues. CDR1 is MNHEY and CDR2 is SVGAGI in the germline V gene. The DNA for the CDR3 is TGTGCCAGCAGTTACCCCGGACTAGCGGGCACCGGGGAGCTGTTTTTT. It encodes CASSYPGLAGTGELFF.

This chain links TRBV7-3 with TRBJ2-1; the D gene is possibly TRBD2 (5 bases). The ends were cut back, 4 bases at V and 5 bases at J, with 18 bases in the middle. The CDR3 has 16 amino acids. Germline assignment: CDR1 SGHTA and CDR2 FQGTGA. The CDR3: CASSSGSTGHHNEQFF. The CDR3 bases are TGTGCCAGCAGCTCGGGATCCACCGGCCACCACAATGAGCAGTTCTTC.

The V gene is TRBV5-1, the J gene TRBJ1-2; 8 nucleotides line up with TRBD1. The V and J ends lost 4 bases and 2 bases, in that order; junction bases with no gene match: 7. CDR1 is SGHRS and CDR2 is YFSETQ in the germline V gene. The CDR3 runs to 15 residues. As DNA, the CDR3 is TGCGCCAGCAGCATCGACAGGGGAGGAAACTATGGCTACACCTTC. Encoded protein: CASSIDRGGNYGYTF.

CDR3 DNA sequence: TGTGCCAGCAGGTACACAGGGGCCGGAAACACCATATATTTT. Protein product: CASRYTGAGNTIYF. The V gene is TRBV12-3 or TRBV12-4, the J gene TRBJ1-3, with 7 nucleotides matching TRBD1. The J segment lost 4 bases and the V segment lost 6 bases, leaving 6 bases of the junction unmatched. The CDR3 covers 14 residues.

The CDR3 here is CSASVLAGETQYF. The CDR3 DNA reads as TGCAGTGCTTCGGTTTTGGCGGGGGAGACCCAGTACTTC. The rearrangement links TRBV20-1 to TRBJ2-5; D is perhaps TRBD2 (6 bases). Germline CDR1 DFQATT, CDR2 SNEGSKA (reference sequence). This CDR3 is built from 13 residues. The V end was cut by 5 bases, the J end by 5 bases, with 15 bases between.

The CDR3 region has the DNA TGTGCCAGCAGCCAAAAGCAAGATACGCAGTATTTT. Its protein is CASSQKQDTQYF. V and J are TRBV3-1 and TRBJ2-3; D call uncertain. Germline CDR1 LGHDT, CDR2 YNNKEL (reference sequence). The CDR3 runs to 12 residues. Trimming took 2 bases from V and 5 from J, leaving 5 bases between them.

This clonotype was detected only a few times. The chain has TRBV25-1 and TRBJ2-5; TRBD2 matches 13 bases. The junction had 16 bases not matched to a gene; V was cut back by 7 bases and J by 2 bases. CDR3 length equals 19 residues. Per germline, CDR1 MGHDK and CDR2 SYGVNS. The CDR3: CASTDPHHLTSGGQETQYF. The CDR3 nucleotides read TGTGCCAGCACCGACCCCCATCACCTGACTAGCGGGGGGCAAGAGACCCAGTACTTC. Based on the CDR3 plus reference TRBV25-1 and TRBJ2-5, the full variable domain is EADIYQTPRYLVIGTGKKITLECSQTMGHDKMYWYQQDPGMELHLIHYSYGVNSTEKGDLSSESTVSRIRTEHFPLTLESARPSHTSQYLCASTDPHHLTSGGQETQYFGPGTRLLVL.

This clonotype came up once. CDR3 sequence reads: CSAGNFNEKLFF. The CDR3 nucleotides are TGCAGCGCAGGGAATTTTAATGAAAAACTGTTTTTT. The V and J genes are TRBV20-1 and TRBJ1-4; a weak D match, TRBD1 (5 bases). This CDR3 is 12 amino acids long. CDR1 DFQATT and CDR2 SNEGSKA come from the germline V gene (reference sequence).

This clonotype appeared a few times. V is TRBV29-1 and J is TRBJ1-2, with D maybe TRBD1 (6 bases). V lost 7 bases, J lost 8 bases, and 14 bases lay in between. Germline lookup yields CDR1 SQVTM and CDR2 ANQGSEA. The CDR3 has 11 residues. CDR3: CSGGTLKGYTF. The CDR3 region has the DNA TGCAGCGGCGGGACACTGAAAGGCTACACCTTC. Full variable domain (rest looked up from reference TRBV29-1 and TRBJ1-2): SAVISQKPSRDICQRGTSLTIQCQVDSQVTMMFWYRQQPGQSLTLIATANQGSEATYESGFVIDKFPISRPNLTFSTLTVSNMSPEDSSIYLCSGGTLKGYTFGSGTRLTVV.

This clonotype was picked up many times. The V gene is TRBV6-5, the J gene TRBJ2-4, with a tentative D call TRBD1 (5 bases). With 0 bases removed from V and 8 bases from J, the gap between germline ends came to 14 bases. CDR1 and CDR2 (germline): MNHEY, SVGAGI. The CDR3 is 15 amino acids. CDR3 residues: CASSYSSTVRDIQYF. CDR3 DNA sequence: TGTGCCAGCAGTTACTCGTCGACAGTCAGGGACATTCAGTACTTC.

V and J are TRBV20-1 and TRBJ1-4; D remains unclear. V lost 6 bases to trimming and J lost 4 bases, with 15 bases between them. This CDR3 has 14 residues. Per the germline V gene, CDR1 is DFQATT and CDR2 is SNEGSKA (reference sequence). CDR3 amino acids: CSADRGWSNEKLFF. The CDR3 nucleotides read TGCAGTGCAGACCGCGGGTGGAGTAATGAAAAACTGTTTTTT.

The rearrangement joins TRBV4-1 to TRBJ1-4; D call uncertain. The CDR3 covers 13 residues. Germline lookup yields CDR1 MGHRA and CDR2 YSYEKL. Trimming removed 3 bases from V and 6 bases from J, with 8 bases in between. CDR3 protein: CASSHRNYEKLFF. The CDR3 nucleotides read TGCGCCAGCAGCCATCGAAATTATGAAAAACTGTTTTTT.

The chain recombines TRBV9 with TRBJ2-6; 7 bases fit TRBD1. V trimming: 4 bases; J trimming: 4 bases; junction bases outside the gene matches: 8. This CDR3 comprises 16 residues. Germline CDR1 reads SGDLS; CDR2 reads YYNGEE. CDR3 protein: CASSSKGGSGANVLTF. CDR3 bases: TGTGCCAGCAGCTCGAAAGGGGGCTCAGGGGCCAACGTCCTGACTTTC.

The table lists this clonotype with a few counts. The chain combines TRBV6-2 or TRBV6-3 with TRBJ2-7; D perhaps matches TRBD1 (5 bases). V lost 4 bases and J lost 4, with 11 bases in between. CDR3 length equals 13 residues. The germline CDR1 and CDR2 sequences are MNHEY and SVGEGT. The CDR3 sequence is CASSSATAYEQYV. The CDR3 DNA reads as TGTGCCAGCAGTTCAGCGACAGCATACGAGCAGTACGTC.

The CDR3 loop reads CSARIPKVGVYGYTF. The CDR3 DNA is TGCAGTGCTAGGATCCCGAAGGTGGGGGTATATGGCTACACCTTC. The rearrangement joins TRBV20-1 to TRBJ1-2; possible D gene TRBD1, 5 bases. Germline assignment: CDR1 DFQATT and CDR2 SNEGSKA (reference sequence). Trimming stripped 3 bases from V and 5 bases from J, with 19 bases between. This CDR3 has 15 residues.

The chain links TRBV11-2 to TRBJ2-7; D perhaps matches TRBD2 (5 bases). V was shortened by 3 bases and J by 6 bases, with 12 bases between the two germline ends. Germline V lookup: CDR1 SGHAT, CDR2 FQNNGV. The CDR3 has 13 amino acids. The CDR3 is CASSFTGFGEQYV. Here the CDR3 DNA reads TGTGCCAGCAGCTTCACGGGATTTGGCGAGCAGTACGTC.

This clonotype was found a few times. The chain couples TRBV18 to TRBJ2-5, with D possibly TRBD2 on 6 matching bases. V dropped 2 bases and J dropped 2 bases, with 9 bases sitting between them. The germline gives CDR1 KGHSH, CDR2 LQKENI. This CDR3 region has 14 residues. CDR3 in amino acids: CASSPGEEQETQYF. The CDR3 DNA sequence: TGTGCCAGCTCACCAGGGGAGGAGCAAGAGACCCAGTACTTC.

This rearrangement joins TRBV5-6 to TRBJ2-7; 7 nucleotides agree with TRBD2. V was clipped by 3 bases and J by 2 bases; unmatched bases: 5. Germline CDR1 reads SGHDT; CDR2 reads YYEEEE. The CDR3 extends over 14 amino acids. The CDR3 DNA reads TGTGCCAGCAGCTCTCCTAGCGGAACCTACGAGCAGTACTTC. This translates into CASSSPSGTYEQYF.

J is TRBJ1-4 and V is TRBV18; D remains unclear. Per germline, CDR1 KGHSH and CDR2 LQKENI. V shed 5 bases and J shed 5 bases, with 12 bases lying between them. The CDR3 runs 14 residues. The CDR3 region is CASSSQRYNEKLFF. CDR3 in DNA: TGTGCCAGCTCATCACAGCGATACAATGAAAAACTGTTTTTT.

To note about this clonotype: The junction departs from germline at one end; a sequencing error may be responsible. The J gene is TRBJ2-5, the V gene TRBV4-2; D possibly corresponds to TRBD2 (5 bases). This CDR3 has 13 residues. Germline CDR1 LGHNA, CDR2 YNFKEQ. In nucleotides, the CDR3 is TGTGCCAGGAGCGCCGGACTCCAAGAGTCCCAGTACTTC. Translating gives CARSAGLQESQYF.

This clonotype was counted only a few times. CDR3 loop: CASGVGETQYF. The CDR3 DNA is TGTGCCAGCGGGGTGGGAGAGACCCAGTACTTC. This chain uses TRBV6-2 or TRBV6-3 with TRBJ2-5; D is unclear. This CDR3 has 11 residues. The germline V and J ends were trimmed by 8 bases and 4 bases, with 8 bases remaining between them. CDR1 is MNHEY and CDR2 is SVGEGT in the germline V gene.

This clonotype was seen a handful of times. The rearrangement joins TRBV7-6 to TRBJ2-3, with D perhaps TRBD1 (5 bases). V was pared by 6 bases and J by 3 bases, with 13 bases between. The CDR3 loop spans 14 amino acids. Germline V CDR1 and CDR2: SGHVS, FNYEAQ. CDR3 DNA sequence: TGTGCCAGCAGACAGGAGATGACAACAGATACGCAGTATTTT. This sequence encodes CASRQEMTTDTQYF.

J is TRBJ2-4 and V is TRBV6-2 or TRBV6-3; TRBD1 matches 7 bases. This CDR3 comprises 18 residues. Trimming removed 5 bases from V and 0 bases from J; junction bases left unmatched: 13. The germline CDR1 and CDR2 sequences are MNHEY and SVGEGT. CDR3 in amino acids: CASSLNRRTGIAKNIQYF. The CDR3 DNA sequence: TGTGCCAGCAGTCTCAATCGACGGACAGGAATAGCCAAAAACATTCAGTACTTC.

At least ten counts were recorded for this clonotype. The chain uses TRBV20-1 and TRBJ2-3, with 10 bases aligning to TRBD1. Trimming removed 4 bases from V and 3 bases from J; junction bases left unmatched: 4. The germline V gene encodes CDR1 DFQATT and CDR2 SNEGSKA (reference sequence). CDR3 length equals 14 residues. CDR3 sequence (DNA): TGCAGTGCTAAAGGGACAGGGGATACAGATACGCAGTATTTT. This sequence encodes CSAKGTGDTDTQYF.

This clonotype was detected many times. The V and J genes are TRBV20-1 and TRBJ2-5; D ambiguous. CDR3 length equals 12 residues. Looked up from germline, CDR1 is DFQATT and CDR2 is SNEGSKA (reference sequence). The germline V and J ends were trimmed by 3 bases and 1 base, with 6 bases remaining between them. CDR3 in amino acids: CSASGSQETQYF. For the CDR3, the DNA is TGCAGTGCTAGCGGATCCCAAGAGACCCAGTACTTC.

This clonotype was observed a single time. CDR3 bases: TGCGCCAGCAGCGGACGAATAGGGGACAGCTATAATTCACCCCTCCACTTT. Its protein product is CASSGRIGDSYNSPLHF. The genes are TRBV4-1 and TRBJ1-6, with TRBD1 matching 7 bases. The CDR3 totals 17 residues. The germline CDR1 and CDR2 sequences are MGHRA and YSYEKL. Trimming cost V 5 bases and J 3 bases; bases outside gene matches: 10.

The gene calls are TRBV5-6 and TRBJ2-7; D remains ambiguous. This CDR3 contains 15 residues. CDR1 is SGHDT, CDR2 YYEEEE, per germline. V dropped 4 bases and J dropped 0 bases, with 14 bases sitting between them. The CDR3 nucleotides read TGTGCCAGCAGCCTCGCAAGTCTGGGCTCCTACGAGCAGTACTTC. Protein: CASSLASLGSYEQYF.